This TCR beta chain was captured in a study of blood T cell repertoires in COVID-19. This clone was detected only once. Trimming took 5 bases from V and 2 from J, leaving 17 bases between them. Germline V lookup: CDR1 LNHDA, CDR2 SQIVND (reference sequence). The CDR3 sequence is 16 residues long. Some clones are missing from TCRdb's copy, which holds only in-frame ones; the method was immunoSEQ multiplex PCR. The sample lists some 48,000 clones, approximately 90% occurring once. The chain uses TRBV19 and TRBJ2-3, with a possible D match to TRBD2 (6 bases). The sample consisted of peripheral blood. The clonotype originates from a man between 65 and 85 years old with acute or convalescent COVID-19. CDR3 sequence: CASSGGSAGYTDTQYF. As DNA, the CDR3 is TGTGCCAGTAGTGGAGGCTCGGCGGGATACACAGATACGCAGTATTTT.